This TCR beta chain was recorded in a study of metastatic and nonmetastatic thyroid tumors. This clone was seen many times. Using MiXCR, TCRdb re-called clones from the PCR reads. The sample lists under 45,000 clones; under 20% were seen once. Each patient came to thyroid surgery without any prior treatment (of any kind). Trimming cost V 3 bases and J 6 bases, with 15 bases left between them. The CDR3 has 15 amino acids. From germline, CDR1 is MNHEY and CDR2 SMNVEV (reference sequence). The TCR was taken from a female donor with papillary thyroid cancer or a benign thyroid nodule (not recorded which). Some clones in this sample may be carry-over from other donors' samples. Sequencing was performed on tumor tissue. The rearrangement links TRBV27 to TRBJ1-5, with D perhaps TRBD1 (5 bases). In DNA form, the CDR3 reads TGTGCCAGCAGTTTTGAGGGAGGAAGGGGTCAGCCCCAGCATTTT. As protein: CASSFEGGRGQPQHF.